This entry describes one TCR beta chain. Original handling: Reference gene primer amplification gave nucleated cell count estimates. Using immunoSEQ multiplex PCR, the repertoire was profiled, and TCRdb retains in-frame clones only, with some absent. V and J calls and clone size are those listed in that table; D and trimming were worked out from the DNA. Altogether some 75,000 clones are present, around 90% being singletons, with the ten largest covering about 7%. The sample originates from a study of blood T cell repertoires in COVID-19. Study-level information: From the United States, Italy and Spain came samples of acute and convalescent COVID-19. The cDNA or gDNA used as material had been derived from T cells, B-cell-depleted T cells, or PBMCs.

The CDR3 sequence is 14 residues long. Trimming removed 0 bases at V and 2 bases at J, with 7 bases between. Germline V CDR1 and CDR2: SGDLS, YYNGEE. Sequenced sample: peripheral blood. The sequence derives from a human donor in a cohort sampled during active COVID-19. This chain links TRBV9 with TRBJ2-3; D not certain. CDR3 amino acids: CASSVVLDTDTQYF. The CDR3 nucleotides read TGTGCCAGCAGCGTAGTCTTAGACACAGATACGCAGTATTTT.